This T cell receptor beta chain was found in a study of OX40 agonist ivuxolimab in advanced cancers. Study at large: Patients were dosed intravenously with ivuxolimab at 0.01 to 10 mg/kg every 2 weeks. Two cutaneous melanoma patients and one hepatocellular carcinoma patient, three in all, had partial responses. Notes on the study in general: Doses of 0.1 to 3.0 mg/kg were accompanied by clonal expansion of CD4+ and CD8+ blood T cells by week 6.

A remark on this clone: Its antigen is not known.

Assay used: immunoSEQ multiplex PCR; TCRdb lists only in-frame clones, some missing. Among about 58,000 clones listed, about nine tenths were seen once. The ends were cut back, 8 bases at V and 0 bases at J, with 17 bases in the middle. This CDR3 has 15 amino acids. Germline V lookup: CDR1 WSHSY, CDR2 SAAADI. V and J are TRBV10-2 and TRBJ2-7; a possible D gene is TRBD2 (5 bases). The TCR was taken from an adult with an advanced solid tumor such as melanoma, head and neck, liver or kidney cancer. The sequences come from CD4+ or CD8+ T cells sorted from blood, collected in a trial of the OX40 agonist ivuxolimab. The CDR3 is CASSLTGDHSYEQYV. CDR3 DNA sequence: TGCGCCAGCTCGCTTACCGGGGATCACTCCTACGAGCAGTACGTC.